This TCR beta chain was observed in a study of CD8+CD57+ T cells in acquired aplastic anemia. Study-wide background: DNA recovered from sorted CD4+ and CD8+ cells had a mean of 3.2 ug.

Many counts were recorded for this clonotype. Its antigen is not identified. Genomic DNA, serving as template, underwent TCR beta VDJ and CDR3 profiling. Each CDR3 protein is one row after TCRdb ran MiXCR on the reads. Altogether about 190,000 distinct CDR3 sequences are present, about half being singletons, with the ten largest covering 16%. Findings and limits, study-wide: Patients versus controls showed no significant CD8+ Simpson's diversity difference.

The sequencing input was sorted CD4+, CD8+, or CD8+CD57+ T cells (not recorded which) from PBMCs. This receptor was obtained from a human donor in good health, serving as a control.

CDR3 sequence: CASSQDQTGYEQYF. The CDR3, as DNA: TGTGCCAGCAGCCAAGATCAGACAGGGTACGAGCAGTACTTC. The genes are TRBV3-1 and TRBJ2-7; TRBD1 agrees at 7 bases. V shed 0 bases and J 4 bases; nucleotides not matched to a gene: 3. Germline V lookup: CDR1 LGHDT, CDR2 YNNKEL (reference sequence). The CDR3 covers 14 residues.